One and the same sample provided the 13 T cell receptor beta chains below, sequenced in a study of a mutant IDH1 vaccine in newly diagnosed glioma. For these TCRs, the target antigens are not known. The repertoire was sequenced with immunoSEQ multiplex PCR; TCRdb's copy has only in-frame clones and lacks some. The data contain around 61,000 clones, over 70% of them singletons. Specified time point: week 47, end of study. Every vaccine dose comprised 300 ug of mutant IDH1 20-mer peptide plus topical imiquimod. Material: PBMCs, obtained from a glioma patient whose treatment included an IDH1 peptide vaccine. The receptors shown here come from a man in his fifties with glioma.

The V gene is TRBV7-8, the J gene TRBJ1-2; tentatively, D is TRBD1 (5 bases). The germline V gene encodes CDR1 SGHVS and CDR2 FQNEAQ. The CDR3 is 15 amino acids. V was cut by 5 bases and J by 0 bases, with 13 bases left in between. CDR3 loop: CASSPTGQANYGYTF. In nucleotides, the CDR3 is TGTGCCAGCAGCCCTACAGGACAAGCTAACTATGGCTACACCTTC.

This chain links TRBV27 with TRBJ1-1, with no clear D. The CDR3 runs 13 residues. The germline CDR1 and CDR2 sequences are MNHEY and SMNVEV (reference sequence). Trimming took 2 bases from V and 2 from J, leaving 6 bases between them. This CDR3 reads CASSLEFNTEAFF. CDR3 DNA sequence: TGTGCCAGCAGTTTAGAATTTAACACTGAAGCTTTCTTT.

The V and J genes are TRBV10-3 and TRBJ2-5; 7 bases map to TRBD1. The CDR3 loop spans 19 amino acids. Germline V gene sequence: CDR1 ENHRY, CDR2 SYGVKD. Trimming cost V 3 bases and J 6 bases; bases outside gene matches: 22. The chain's CDR3 is CAISETPGQSKLAFKTQYF. The DNA of the CDR3 is TGTGCCATCAGTGAAACCCCGGGACAGTCGAAGCTAGCTTTTAAGACCCAGTACTTC.

The J gene is TRBJ1-5, the V gene TRBV5-1; D call uncertain. From germline, CDR1 is SGHRS and CDR2 YFSETQ. Trimming removed 4 bases at V and 0 bases at J, with 14 bases between. CDR3 length: 16 residues. The CDR3 spells CASSPGEANSNQPQHF. CDR3 nucleotide sequence: TGCGCCAGCAGCCCCGGGGAGGCCAATAGCAATCAGCCCCAGCATTTT.

The V and J genes are TRBV20-1 and TRBJ2-7; D remains ambiguous. V was cut by 5 bases and J by 7 bases, with 12 bases left in between. The germline V gene encodes CDR1 DFQATT and CDR2 SNEGSKA (reference sequence). CDR3 size: 11 residues. The CDR3 is CSAGIKGEQYF. In nucleotides, the CDR3 is TGCAGTGCTGGAATCAAAGGGGAGCAGTACTTC.

V is TRBV7-9 and J is TRBJ2-5; D not resolved. V lost 0 bases and J lost 2, with 7 bases in between. CDR1 is SEHNR and CDR2 is FQNEAQ in the germline V gene (reference sequence). The CDR3 consists of 14 residues. The CDR3 here is CASSLASGQETQYF. CDR3 bases: TGTGCCAGCAGCTTAGCGTCTGGGCAAGAGACCCAGTACTTC.

The chain couples TRBV6-5 to TRBJ1-4; the D gene is possibly TRBD1 (6 bases). Germline values: CDR1 MNHEY, CDR2 SVGAGI. The CDR3 consists of 14 residues. Trimming took 6 bases from V and 6 from J, leaving 14 bases between them. The CDR3: CASSRGGADEKLFF. CDR3 coding DNA: TGTGCCAGCAGCCGGGGGGGGGCGGATGAAAAACTGTTTTTT.

The chain couples TRBV7-2 to TRBJ1-4, with TRBD1 matching over 9 bases. The CDR3 loop spans 18 amino acids. Germline CDR1 and CDR2: SGHTA and FQGNSA. The V gene end was trimmed by 3 bases and the J gene end by 0 bases; junction bases not matched to a gene: 8. CDR3 nucleotides: TGTGCCAGCAGCTTGCCGGGACAGGGCGCAGCAACTAATGAAAAACTGTTTTTT. Its translation is CASSLPGQGAATNEKLFF.

In DNA form, the CDR3 reads TGTGCCAGCAGAGGAGTCTCTGGAAACACCATATATTTT. It is translated as CASRGVSGNTIYF. The V and J genes are TRBV28 and TRBJ1-3; D gene ambiguous. Germline lookup yields CDR1 MDHEN and CDR2 SYDVKM. The CDR3 consists of 13 residues. Trimming took off 6 bases at V and 0 bases at J, with 6 bases between the two ends. Based on the CDR3 plus reference TRBV28 and TRBJ1-3, the full variable domain is DVKVTQSSRYLVKRTGEKVFLECVQDMDHENMFWYRQDPGLGLRLIYFSYDVKMKEKGDIPEGYSVSREKKERFSLILESASTNQTSMYLCASRGVSGNTIYFGEGSWLTVV.

V gene TRBV5-6 combines with J gene TRBJ2-5; D may be TRBD1 or TRBD2 (6 bases each). This CDR3 has 13 residues. V was clipped by 5 bases and J by 5 bases, with 13 bases between them. CDR1 is SGHDT and CDR2 is YYEEEE in the germline V gene. CDR3 nucleotides: TGTGCCAGCAGACCGGGGGCGGGGGAGACCCAGTACTTC. Residues: CASRPGAGETQYF.

In DNA, the CDR3 is TGCGCCAGCAGCCAAGATGGGACCGACGCCTACGAGCAGTACTTC. Its translation: CASSQDGTDAYEQYF. V gene TRBV4-1 combines with J gene TRBJ2-7; D possibly uses TRBD1 or TRBD2 (5 bases each). The CDR3 loop spans 15 amino acids. V dropped 0 bases and J dropped 2 bases, with 11 bases sitting between them. CDR1 and CDR2 (germline): MGHRA, YSYEKL.

The genes are TRBV4-2 and TRBJ1-2; D is ambiguous. From germline, CDR1 is LGHNA and CDR2 YNFKEQ. The CDR3 is 13 amino acids. With 0 bases removed from V and 2 bases from J, the gap between germline ends came to 4 bases. CDR3 region: CASSQEGNYGYTF. The CDR3 coding sequence is TGTGCCAGCAGCCAAGAAGGGAACTATGGCTACACCTTC.

The chain carries TRBV5-1 and TRBJ2-2; no firm D call. Trimming pared 3 bases from V and 0 bases from J, leaving 9 bases between. The CDR3 runs 15 residues. The germline gives CDR1 SGHRS, CDR2 YFSETQ. CDR3 nucleotide sequence: TGCGCCAGCAGCTGGACGGCTGCGAACACCGGGGAGCTGTTTTTT. Its translation: CASSWTAANTGELFF.